This T cell receptor beta chain emerged from a study of blood T cell repertoires in COVID-19. In the study overall: PBMCs, B-cell-depleted T cells, or T cells provided the cDNA or gDNA that made up the material.

In the original analysis: Reference gene primer amplification in the assay estimated nucleated cell counts. Assay used: immunoSEQ multiplex PCR; TCRdb lists only in-frame clones, some missing. The V and J calls and clone size are taken from that table; D and trimming were inferred from the DNA. Among a few hundred thousand clones listed, roughly 90% were seen once. The source of this sequence is a man in his 60s who had recovered from COVID-19. The sequencing sample was made of peripheral blood.

The CDR3 sequence is CASSLGRGDSTDTQYF. The CDR3 DNA reads as TGTGCCAGCAGCCTAGGGAGGGGGGATAGCACAGATACGCAGTATTTT. The V call is TRBV4-2, the J call TRBJ2-3, with D possibly being TRBD2 (7 bases). V was clipped by 4 bases and J by 0 bases, with 14 bases between them. The CDR3 runs to 16 residues. Germline lookup yields CDR1 LGHNA and CDR2 YNFKEQ.